This passage covers 21 T cell receptor beta chains from one sample sequenced in a study of cytomegalovirus exposure and HLA in healthy donors. The PCR employed 60 Vbeta primers together with 13 Jbeta primers. Generated by immunoSEQ multiplex PCR, the TCRdb table keeps only in-frame clones and is missing some. This table holds about 130,000 clones, approximately 80% found once. What was sequenced was PBMCs. The origin of the receptors is a man between 18 and 29 years old in good health and CMV-seronegative.

This clone was recorded once. This chain joins TRBV5-4 and TRBJ2-3; 14 bases match TRBD2. CDR3 length equals 18 residues. The V gene's germline CDR1 is SGHNT and CDR2 YYREEE (reference sequence). The V gene end was trimmed by 1 base and the J gene end by 2 bases; junction bases not matched to a gene: 6. CDR3 loop: CASSLMTSGRGTTDTQYF. The DNA of the CDR3 is TGTGCCAGCAGCTTGATGACTAGCGGGAGGGGGACCACAGATACGCAGTATTTT.

The CDR3 region has the DNA TGCAGCGTCACACGACAACGCAAGAGTGAAGCTTTCTTT. This encodes CSVTRQRKSEAFF. The chain is built from TRBV29-1 and TRBJ1-1; D is uncertain. Germline-derived CDR1 and CDR2 are SQVTM and ANQGSEA. This CDR3 has 13 amino acids. Deletions cut 6 bases from V and 7 bases from J, with 18 bases between.

This clone was observed once. The V gene is TRBV4-1, the J gene TRBJ2-1; 10 bases are shared with TRBD2. Per the germline V gene, CDR1 is MGHRA and CDR2 is YSYEKL. The CDR3 covers 19 residues. V dropped 0 bases and J dropped 8; count of bases not matched to a gene: 16. CDR3 amino acids: CASSQDRASGRILDHEQFF. In DNA form, the CDR3 reads TGCGCCAGCAGCCAAGATCGAGCTAGCGGGAGAATTCTAGACCATGAGCAGTTCTTC.

In nucleotides, the CDR3 is TGTGCCAGCAGTTACTCCGAAGCCACTGAAGCTTTCTTT. Translation gives CASSYSEATEAFF. The chain employs TRBV6-5 and TRBJ1-1; D uncertain. V gave up 0 bases and J gave up 4 bases, with 6 bases separating them. This CDR3 has 13 amino acids. CDR1 is MNHEY and CDR2 is SVGAGI in the germline V gene.

This clone was found once. V is TRBV7-6 and J is TRBJ2-7; 7 bases map to TRBD1. CDR1 SGHVS and CDR2 FNYEAQ come from the germline V gene. Trimming at V came to 1 base and at J to 2 bases, leaving 8 bases not matched to a gene. The CDR3 contains 16 residues. CDR3 DNA sequence: TGTGCCAGCAGCTTAGGCAATACAGGGGCTGCCTACGAGCAGTACTTC. Residues: CASSLGNTGAAYEQYF. Full variable domain (missing parts from reference TRBV7-6 and TRBJ2-7): GAGVSQSPRYKVTKRGQDVALRCDPISGHVSLYWYRQALGQGPEFLTYFNYEAQQDKSGLPNDRFSAERPEGSISTLTIQRTEQRDSAMYRCASSLGNTGAAYEQYFGPGTRLTVT.

V and J are TRBV2 and TRBJ1-6; D is perhaps TRBD1 (6 bases). The germline V gene has CDR1 SNHLY and CDR2 FYNNEI. The CDR3 length is 14 residues. The V end lost 6 bases, the J end lost 7 bases, and 13 bases lay between the germline ends. The CDR3 region is CASSLQGPNSPLHF. Here the CDR3 DNA reads TGTGCCAGCAGCCTCCAGGGGCCAAATTCACCCCTCCACTTT.

The chain is built from TRBV6-6 and TRBJ1-5; D remains ambiguous. CDR1 MNHNY and CDR2 SVGAGI come from the germline V gene (reference sequence). This CDR3 contains 14 residues. The V and J ends lost 2 bases and 2 bases respectively, with 7 bases between them. The CDR3 loop reads CASSYGQGNQPQHF. Written as DNA, the CDR3 is TGTGCCAGCAGTTACGGGCAGGGCAATCAGCCCCAGCATTTT.

The chain couples TRBV10-3 to TRBJ1-2; the D is unclear. CDR1 is ENHRY, CDR2 SYGVKD, per germline. With 7 bases removed from V and 4 bases from J, the gap between germline ends came to 13 bases. The CDR3 has 13 amino acids. The CDR3: CAITNIGPYGYTF. The CDR3 nucleotides are TGTGCCATCACTAATATTGGGCCCTATGGCTACACCTTC.

This clone was observed a handful of times. The V call is TRBV7-9, the J call TRBJ1-2; TRBD1 matches at 7 bases. Per the germline V gene, CDR1 is SEHNR and CDR2 is FQNEAQ (reference sequence). The CDR3 has 15 residues. V shed 5 bases, J shed 0 bases, and the junction held 6 bases outside the gene matches. CDR3 nucleotides: TGTGCCAGCAGCCTCCAGGGGGAGACTAACTATGGCTACACCTTC. Amino acids: CASSLQGETNYGYTF.

The CDR3 sequence is CASSHSTPGQGASYGYTF. The DNA for the CDR3 is TGCGCCAGCAGCCATTCAACCCCCGGACAGGGGGCAAGCTATGGCTACACCTTC. V gene TRBV4-1 combines with J gene TRBJ1-2; 11 nucleotides agree with TRBD1. From germline, CDR1 is MGHRA and CDR2 YSYEKL. The CDR3 is 18 residues long. J was trimmed by 4 bases and V by 3 bases; bases with no gene match: 13.

This chain joins TRBV7-3 and TRBJ2-1; D unresolved. Trimming pared 3 bases from V and 5 bases from J, leaving 2 bases between. This CDR3 has 11 residues. CDR1 SGHTA and CDR2 FQGTGA come from the germline V gene. The CDR3 bases are TGTGCCAGCAGCTTCAACAATGAGCAGTTCTTC. Translation: CASSFNNEQFF.

The V gene is TRBV4-1, the J gene TRBJ2-7; weak D call: TRBD1 (6 bases). Germline CDR1 is MGHRA and CDR2 is YSYEKL. CDR3 size: 15 residues. The V end was cut by 0 bases, the J end by 1 base, with 10 bases between. The CDR3 nucleotides are TGCGCCAGCAGCCAAGATAGGGGACATTCCTACGAGCAGTACTTC. Translated, it gives CASSQDRGHSYEQYF.

The gene calls are TRBV4-2 and TRBJ2-5, with TRBD2 identical over 9 bases. With 3 bases clipped from V and 8 bases from J, the junction kept 13 bases outside the gene matches. Germline V CDR1 and CDR2: LGHNA, YNFKEQ. The CDR3 sequence is 16 residues long. The CDR3 loop reads CASSQRLTSGIGTQYF. The CDR3, as DNA: TGTGCCAGCAGCCAGAGATTGACTAGCGGAATCGGTACCCAGTACTTC.

The chain couples TRBV18 to TRBJ1-3; D is perhaps TRBD1 (6 bases). Trimming removed 3 bases at V and 3 bases at J, with 12 bases between. There are 15 residues in the CDR3. CDR1 is KGHSH and CDR2 is LQKENI in the germline V gene. The CDR3 DNA follows: TGTGCCAGCTCACCGGTCTGGACAGATGGAAACACCATATATTTT. Translation gives CASSPVWTDGNTIYF.

This clone was recorded once. The V call is TRBV19, the J call TRBJ2-5; D call uncertain. CDR3 length equals 11 residues. Germline loops: CDR1 LNHDA, CDR2 SQIVND (reference sequence). Deletions cut 3 bases from V and 4 bases from J, with 3 bases between. The CDR3 DNA is TGTGCCAGTAGTATGAGAGAGACCCAGTACTTC. It translates to CASSMRETQYF.

V and J are TRBV4-3 and TRBJ1-1; D is uncertain. V was trimmed by 0 bases and J by 6 bases, leaving 11 bases between them. CDR1 LGHNA and CDR2 YSLEER come from the germline V gene. The CDR3 is made up of 14 amino acids. The DNA of the CDR3 is TGCGCCAGCAGCCAAGATAGCACGAGGCCTGAAGCTTTCTTT. It encodes CASSQDSTRPEAFF.

The count of this clone is one. The chain combines TRBV5-1 with TRBJ2-7, with D possibly matching TRBD2 (5 bases). The CDR3 is 13 residues long. CDR1 SGHRS and CDR2 YFSETQ come from the germline V gene. V shed 0 bases and J shed 6 bases, with 10 bases lying between them. The CDR3 DNA is TGCGCCAGCAGCTTGGCCCTAGCTCCCGAGCAGTACTTC. Its protein is CASSLALAPEQYF.

The chain couples TRBV30 to TRBJ1-2; 9 bases are shared with TRBD1. The CDR3 runs to 13 residues. Germline loops: CDR1 GTSNPN, CDR2 SVGIG (reference sequence). V shed 4 bases, J shed 7 bases, and the junction held 7 bases outside the gene matches. For the CDR3, the DNA is TGTGCCTGGACCGGACAGGGGTTTCGTGGCTACACCTTC. Encoded protein: CAWTGQGFRGYTF. Filled out from reference TRBV30 and TRBJ1-2, the complete variable domain reads SQTIHQWPATLVQPVGSPLSLECTVEGTSNPNLYWYRQAAGRGLQLLFYSVGIGQISSEVPQNLSASRPQDRQFILSSKKLLLSDSGFYLCAWTGQGFRGYTFGSGTRLTVV.

The chain carries TRBV7-9 and TRBJ2-3, with D uncertain. Trimming left V 1 base short and J 0 bases short, with 5 bases between. This CDR3 has 14 residues. Germline V gene lookup returns CDR1 SEHNR and CDR2 FQNEAQ (reference sequence). CDR3 DNA sequence: TGTGCCAGCAGCTTAGGGGCTAGCACAGATACGCAGTATTTT. As protein: CASSLGASTDTQYF.

The chain is built from TRBV7-9 and TRBJ1-4, with 7 positions matching TRBD1. Germline loops: CDR1 SEHNR, CDR2 FQNEAQ (reference sequence). J lost 8 bases, V lost 5 bases, and 8 bases had no gene match. This CDR3 region has 14 residues. CDR3 DNA sequence: TGTGCCAGCAGCAATGACAGGGTTTTAGAAAAACTGTTTTTT. Its protein is CASSNDRVLEKLFF.

V is TRBV25-1 and J is TRBJ1-4; D is uncertain. The length of the CDR3 is 15 residues. CDR1 is MGHDK and CDR2 is SYGVNS in the germline V gene. Trimming cost V 3 bases and J 1 base, with 9 bases left between them. CDR3 sequence reads: CASSDQVITNEKLFF. The CDR3 DNA sequence: TGTGCCAGCAGTGACCAGGTTATAACTAATGAAAAACTGTTTTTT.